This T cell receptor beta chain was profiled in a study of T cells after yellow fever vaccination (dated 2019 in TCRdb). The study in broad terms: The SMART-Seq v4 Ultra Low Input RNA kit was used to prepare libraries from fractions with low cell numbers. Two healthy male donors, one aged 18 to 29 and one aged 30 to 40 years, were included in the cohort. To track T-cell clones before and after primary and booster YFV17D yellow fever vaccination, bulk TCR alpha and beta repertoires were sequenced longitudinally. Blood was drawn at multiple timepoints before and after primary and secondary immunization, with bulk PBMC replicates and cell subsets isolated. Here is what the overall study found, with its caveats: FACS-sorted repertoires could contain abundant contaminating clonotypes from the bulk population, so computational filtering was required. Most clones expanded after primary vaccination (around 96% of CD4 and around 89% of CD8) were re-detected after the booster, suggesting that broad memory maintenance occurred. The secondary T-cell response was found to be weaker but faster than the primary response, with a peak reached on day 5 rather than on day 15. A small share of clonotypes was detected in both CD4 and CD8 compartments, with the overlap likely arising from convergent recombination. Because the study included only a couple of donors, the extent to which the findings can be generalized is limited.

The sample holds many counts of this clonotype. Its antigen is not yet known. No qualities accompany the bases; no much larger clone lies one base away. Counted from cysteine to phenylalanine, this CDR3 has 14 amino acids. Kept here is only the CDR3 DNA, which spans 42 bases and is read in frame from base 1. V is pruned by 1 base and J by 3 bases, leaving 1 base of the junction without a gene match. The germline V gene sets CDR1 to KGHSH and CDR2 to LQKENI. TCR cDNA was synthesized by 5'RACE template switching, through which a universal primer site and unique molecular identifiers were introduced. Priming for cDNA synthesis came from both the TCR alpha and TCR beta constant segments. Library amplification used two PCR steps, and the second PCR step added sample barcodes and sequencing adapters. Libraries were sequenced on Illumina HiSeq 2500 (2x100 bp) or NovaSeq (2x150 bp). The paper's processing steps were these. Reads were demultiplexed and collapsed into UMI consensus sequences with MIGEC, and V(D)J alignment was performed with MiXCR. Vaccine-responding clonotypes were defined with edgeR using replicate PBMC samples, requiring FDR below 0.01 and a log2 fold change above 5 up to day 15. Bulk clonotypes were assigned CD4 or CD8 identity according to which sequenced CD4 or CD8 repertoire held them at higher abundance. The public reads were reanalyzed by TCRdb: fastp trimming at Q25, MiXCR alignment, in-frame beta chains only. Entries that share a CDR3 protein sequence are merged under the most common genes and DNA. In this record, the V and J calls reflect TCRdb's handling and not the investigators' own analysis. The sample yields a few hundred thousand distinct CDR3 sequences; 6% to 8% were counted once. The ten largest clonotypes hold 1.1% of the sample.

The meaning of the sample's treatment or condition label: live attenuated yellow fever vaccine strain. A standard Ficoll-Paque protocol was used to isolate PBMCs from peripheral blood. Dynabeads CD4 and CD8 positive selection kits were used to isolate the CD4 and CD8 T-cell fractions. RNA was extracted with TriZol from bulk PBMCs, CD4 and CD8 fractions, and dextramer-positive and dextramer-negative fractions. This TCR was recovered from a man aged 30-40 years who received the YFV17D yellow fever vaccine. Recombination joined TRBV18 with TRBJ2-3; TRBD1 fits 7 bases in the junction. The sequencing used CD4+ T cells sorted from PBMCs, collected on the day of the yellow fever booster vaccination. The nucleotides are TGTGCCAGCTCACCACGGACAGGTACAGATACGCAGTATTTT. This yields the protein CASSPRTGTDTQYF.